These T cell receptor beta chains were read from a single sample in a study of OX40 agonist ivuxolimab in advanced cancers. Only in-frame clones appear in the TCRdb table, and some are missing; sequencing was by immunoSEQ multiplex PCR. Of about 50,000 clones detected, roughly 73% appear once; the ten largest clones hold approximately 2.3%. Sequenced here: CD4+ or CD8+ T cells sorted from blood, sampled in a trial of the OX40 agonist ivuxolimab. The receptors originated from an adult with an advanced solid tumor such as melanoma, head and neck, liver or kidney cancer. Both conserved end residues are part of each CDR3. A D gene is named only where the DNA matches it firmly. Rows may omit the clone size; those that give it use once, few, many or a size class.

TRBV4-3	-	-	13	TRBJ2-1	CASSRGLGTDQFF	TGCGCCAGCAGCCGGGGTCTAGGGACTGATCAGTTCTTC
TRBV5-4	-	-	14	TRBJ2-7	CASSFTGGSYEQYF	TGTGCCAGCAGCTTTACCGGGGGATCCTACGAGCAGTACTTC
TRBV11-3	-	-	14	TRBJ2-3	CASSLEPSGHTQYF	TGTGCCAGCAGCTTAGAGCCTTCAGGGCATACGCAGTATTTT
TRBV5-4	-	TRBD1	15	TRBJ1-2	CASSLGTVFNYGYTF	TGTGCCAGCAGCCTCGGGACAGTTTTTAACTATGGCTACACCTTC
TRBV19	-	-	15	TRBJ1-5	CASSMGVRGIQPQHF	TGTGCCAGTAGTATGGGGGTGCGGGGGATTCAGCCCCAGCATTTT
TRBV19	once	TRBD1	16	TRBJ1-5	CASNERGQGANQPQHF	TGTGCCAGTAACGAACGGGGACAGGGGGCAAATCAGCCCCAGCATTTT
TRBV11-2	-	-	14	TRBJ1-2	CASSPGRFGYGYTF	TGTGCCAGCAGCCCAGGACGGTTCGGGTATGGCTACACCTTC
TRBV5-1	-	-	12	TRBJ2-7	CASRYQGYEQYF	TGCGCCAGCAGGTACCAGGGGTACGAGCAGTACTTC
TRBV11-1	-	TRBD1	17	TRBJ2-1	CASSYSVGDSSYNEQFF	TGTGCCAGCAGCTACTCGGTGGGGGACAGCTCCTACAATGAGCAGTTCTTC
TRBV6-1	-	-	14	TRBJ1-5	CASSITRGGSPQHF	TGTGCCAGCAGTATCACCCGAGGCGGATCGCCCCAGCATTTT
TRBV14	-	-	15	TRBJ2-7	CASSQELGVPSEQYF	TGTGCCAGCAGCCAAGAGCTAGGGGTTCCGTCCGAGCAGTACTTC
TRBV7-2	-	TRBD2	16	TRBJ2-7	CASSLGRGGTSYEQYF	TGTGCCAGCAGCTTAGGTCGCGGGGGGACCTCCTACGAGCAGTACTTC
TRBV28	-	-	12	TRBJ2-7	CASSFPRGEQYF	TGTGCCAGCAGTTTTCCGAGGGGCGAGCAGTACTTC
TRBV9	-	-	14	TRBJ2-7	CASSVGGLGIDQYF	TGTGCCAGCAGCGTAGGTGGCTTGGGAATTGATCAGTACTTC
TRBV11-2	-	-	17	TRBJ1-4	CASSLGGGGATNEKLFF	TGTGCCAGCAGCTTAGGTGGTGGAGGCGCAACTAATGAAAAACTGTTTTTT
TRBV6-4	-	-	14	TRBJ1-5	CASSPARGNQPQHF	TGTGCCAGCAGTCCGGCGCGGGGCAATCAGCCCCAGCATTTT
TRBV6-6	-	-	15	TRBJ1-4	CASSYDWSTNEKLFF	TGTGCCAGCAGTTACGATTGGTCAACTAATGAAAAACTGTTTTTT
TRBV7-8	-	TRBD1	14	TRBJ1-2	CASSPGTGTYGYTF	TGTGCCAGCAGCCCCGGGACAGGAACTTATGGCTACACCTTC
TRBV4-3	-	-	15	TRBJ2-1	CASSFRGAPDNEQFF	TGCGCCAGCAGCTTCCGGGGGGCGCCCGACAATGAGCAGTTCTTC
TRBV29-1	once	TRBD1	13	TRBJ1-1	CSVALTGGTEAFF	TGCAGCGTTGCGCTAACAGGGGGCACTGAAGCTTTCTTT
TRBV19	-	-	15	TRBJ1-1	CASSSETGLDTEAFF	TGTGCCAGTAGTTCCGAGACAGGTCTGGACACTGAAGCTTTCTTT
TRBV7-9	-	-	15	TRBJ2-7	CASSPQGGIAYEQYF	TGTGCCAGCAGCCCCCAGGGGGGAATAGCCTACGAGCAGTACTTC
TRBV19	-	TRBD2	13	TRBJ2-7	CASQRGGGYEQYF	TGTGCCTCACAGCGGGGGGGAGGGTACGAGCAGTACTTC
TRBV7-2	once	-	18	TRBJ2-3	CASSLVPTFGGPTDTQYF	TGTGCCAGCAGCTTAGTGCCGACTTTTGGGGGCCCCACAGATACGCAGTATTTT
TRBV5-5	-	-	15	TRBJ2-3	CASSLRRGRTDTQYF	TGTGCCAGCAGCTTGCGGCGGGGTAGGACAGATACGCAGTATTTT
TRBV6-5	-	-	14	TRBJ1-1	CASTGYRMNTEAFF	TGTGCCAGCACAGGGTATCGAATGAACACTGAAGCTTTCTTT
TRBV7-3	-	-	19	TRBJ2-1	CASSQASTGLLVRNNEQFF	TGTGCCAGCAGCCAAGCCTCGACAGGCCTGTTGGTGAGAAACAATGAGCAGTTCTTC
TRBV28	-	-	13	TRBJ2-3	CASSTGSTDTQYF	TGTGCCAGCAGTACCGGGAGCACAGATACGCAGTATTTT
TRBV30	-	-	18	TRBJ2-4	CAWSPWQGDFIAKNIQYF	TGTGCCTGGAGCCCGTGGCAGGGGGACTTTATAGCCAAAAACATTCAGTACTTC